This TCR beta chain was obtained from a study of cytomegalovirus exposure and HLA in healthy donors. General observations from the study: The study designated some 180 TCR beta chains cytomegalovirus-associated.

The PCR made use of 60 Vbeta and 13 Jbeta primers. Clones were read by immunoSEQ multiplex PCR, and TCRdb kept only the in-frame ones, dropping some. This sample has under 200,000 clones; about 80% occur once, and the top ten carry approximately 4.4%. This clone was observed a single time. As yet, its antigen is unknown. The TCR sequence derives from a woman aged 25 to 39 in good health and CMV-seropositive. Sequencing was performed on PBMCs.

Here the CDR3 reads CASSTGTAYLRNEQYF. For the CDR3, the DNA is TGTGCCAGCAGTACCGGGACAGCATATCTCCGGAACGAGCAGTACTTC. The chain has TRBV2 and TRBJ2-7; 7 bases align to TRBD1. The CDR3 covers 16 residues. Germline V lookup: CDR1 SNHLY, CDR2 FYNNEI. V lost 5 bases to trimming and J lost 5 bases; unmatched junction nucleotides: 15.